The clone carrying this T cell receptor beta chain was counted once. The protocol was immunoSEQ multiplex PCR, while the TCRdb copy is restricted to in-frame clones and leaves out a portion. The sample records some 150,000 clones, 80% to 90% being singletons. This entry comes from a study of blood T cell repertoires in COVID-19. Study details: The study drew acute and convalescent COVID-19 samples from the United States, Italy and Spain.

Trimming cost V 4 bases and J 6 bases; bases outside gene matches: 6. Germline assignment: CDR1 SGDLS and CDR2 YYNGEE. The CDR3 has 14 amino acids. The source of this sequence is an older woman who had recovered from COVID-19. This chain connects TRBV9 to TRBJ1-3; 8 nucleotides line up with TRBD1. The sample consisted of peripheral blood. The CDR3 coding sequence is TGTGCCAGCAGCCCGTCGACAGGGGAAAACACCATATATTTT. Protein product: CASSPSTGENTIYF.